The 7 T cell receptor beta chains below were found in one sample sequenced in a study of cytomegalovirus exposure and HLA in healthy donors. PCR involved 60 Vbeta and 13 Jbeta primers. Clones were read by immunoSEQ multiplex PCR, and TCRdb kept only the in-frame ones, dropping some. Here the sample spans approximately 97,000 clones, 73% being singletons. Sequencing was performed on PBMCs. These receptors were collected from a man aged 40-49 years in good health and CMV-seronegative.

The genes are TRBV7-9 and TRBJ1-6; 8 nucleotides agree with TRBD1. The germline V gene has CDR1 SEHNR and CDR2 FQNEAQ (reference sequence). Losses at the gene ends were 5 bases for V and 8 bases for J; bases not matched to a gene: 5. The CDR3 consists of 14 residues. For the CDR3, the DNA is TGTGCCAGCAGCCGCGACAGGGGATATTCACCCCTCCACTTT. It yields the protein CASSRDRGYSPLHF. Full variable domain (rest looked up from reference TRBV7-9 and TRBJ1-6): DTGVSQNPRHKITKRGQNVTFRCDPISEHNRLYWYRQTLGQGPEFLTYFQNEAQLEKSRLLSDRFSAERPKGSFSTLEIQRTEQGDSAMYLCASSRDRGYSPLHFGNGTRLTVT.

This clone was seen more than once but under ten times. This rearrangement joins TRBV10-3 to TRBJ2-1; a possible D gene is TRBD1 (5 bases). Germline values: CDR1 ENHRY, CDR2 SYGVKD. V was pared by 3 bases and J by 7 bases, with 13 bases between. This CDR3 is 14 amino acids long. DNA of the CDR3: TGTGCCATCAGTGAATCGGCAGGGCAGAATGAGCAGTTCTTC. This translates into CAISESAGQNEQFF.

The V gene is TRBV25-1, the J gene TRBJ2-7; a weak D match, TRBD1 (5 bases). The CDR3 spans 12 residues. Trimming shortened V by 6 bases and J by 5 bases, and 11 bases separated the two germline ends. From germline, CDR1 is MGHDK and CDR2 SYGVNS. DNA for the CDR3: TGTGCCAGCAGGCAGGGTGAGCACGAGCAGTACTTC. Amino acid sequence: CASRQGEHEQYF.

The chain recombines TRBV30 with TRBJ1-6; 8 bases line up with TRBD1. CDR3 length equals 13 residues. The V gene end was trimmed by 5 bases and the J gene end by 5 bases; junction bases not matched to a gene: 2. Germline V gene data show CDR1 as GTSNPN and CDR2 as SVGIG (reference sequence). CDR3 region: CAWRGQDNSPLHF. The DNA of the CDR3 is TGTGCCTGGCGGGGACAGGATAATTCACCCCTCCACTTT.

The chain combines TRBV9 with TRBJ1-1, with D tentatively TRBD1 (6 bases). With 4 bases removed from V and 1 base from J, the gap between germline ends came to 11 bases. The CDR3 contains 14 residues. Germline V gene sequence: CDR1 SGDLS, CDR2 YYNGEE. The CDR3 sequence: CASSLRTANTEAFF. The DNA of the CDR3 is TGTGCCAGCAGCTTACGGACAGCGAACACTGAAGCTTTCTTT.

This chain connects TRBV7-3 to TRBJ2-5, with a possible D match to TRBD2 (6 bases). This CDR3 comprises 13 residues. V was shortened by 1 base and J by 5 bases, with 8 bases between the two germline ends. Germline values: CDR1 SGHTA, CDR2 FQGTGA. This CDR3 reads CASSLRREETQYF. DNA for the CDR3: TGTGCCAGCAGCTTAAGGAGGGAGGAGACCCAGTACTTC.

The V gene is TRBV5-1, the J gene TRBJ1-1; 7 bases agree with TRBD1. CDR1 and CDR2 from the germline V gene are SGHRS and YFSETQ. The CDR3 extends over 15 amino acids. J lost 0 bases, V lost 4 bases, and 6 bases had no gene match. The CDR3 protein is CASSRTGGMNTEAFF. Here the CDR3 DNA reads TGCGCCAGCAGCCGGACAGGCGGTATGAACACTGAAGCTTTCTTT.